This is a list of T cell receptor beta chains from one sample in a study of control samples from healthy donors and cancer patients. Assay used: immunoSEQ multiplex PCR; TCRdb lists only in-frame clones, some missing. This table holds 70,000 or so clones, 89% found once. Sequenced sample: PBMCs. The receptor set was obtained from a man aged 55-75 years with lung cancer. Both conserved end residues are part of each CDR3. Fields, in order: CDR3 protein, CDR3 DNA, J gene, D gene, V gene, clone size. D genes are given only for firm matches. Clone size is not always given. Where it is, it says once, few, many or a class for expanded clones.

CASSPLTGSQSDTQYF TGTGCCAGCTCACCATTAACAGGGAGTCAGTCAGATACGCAGTATTTT TRBJ2-3 - TRBV18 -
CASSQQGAGNTEAFF TGTGCCAGCAGCCAACAGGGGGCAGGGAACACTGAAGCTTTCTTT TRBJ1-1 TRBD1 TRBV7-2 -
CASSFGVGTEAFF TGTGCCAGCAGCTTCGGTGTGGGCACTGAAGCTTTCTTT TRBJ1-1 - TRBV27 -
CAWATGYDYGYTF TGTGCCTGGGCGACAGGGTACGACTATGGCTACACCTTC TRBJ1-2 TRBD1 TRBV30 once
CASPLVSRNNEQFF TGTGCCAGCCCGTTAGTTTCTAGAAACAATGAGCAGTTCTTC TRBJ2-1 - TRBV2 -
CASSLDREGGYTF TGCGCCAGCAGCCTCGACAGGGAGGGCGGCTACACCTTC TRBJ1-2 TRBD1 TRBV5-1 -
CASRGTGAYNEQFF TGTGCCAGCAGAGGAACAGGGGCCTACAACGAGCAGTTCTTC TRBJ2-1 TRBD1 TRBV7-3 -
CAWSVGRTTDTQYF TGTGCCTGGAGTGTGGGCAGGACCACAGATACGCAGTATTTT TRBJ2-3 - TRBV30 -
CATKDRFNQETQYF TGCGCCACCAAGGACAGGTTCAACCAAGAGACCCAGTACTTC TRBJ2-5 TRBD1 TRBV5-1 -
CASSFDGQGAVNSPLHF TGCGCCAGCAGCTTTGACGGACAGGGGGCCGTGAATTCACCCCTCCACTTT TRBJ1-6 TRBD1 TRBV5-1 -
CASTTLRGRYGYTF TGTGCCAGTACCACCCTCCGAGGGAGGTATGGCTACACCTTC TRBJ1-2 - TRBV19 once
CASSLGAEAFF TGTGCCAGCAGCTTGGGCGCTGAAGCTTTCTTT TRBJ1-1 - TRBV5-4 -
CASTGEVYGSGNTIYF TGTGCCAGCACGGGGGAGGTTTATGGCTCTGGAAACACCATATATTTT TRBJ1-3 - TRBV6-6 few
CASKGLAGSYEQYF TGTGCCAGCAAGGGACTAGCGGGTTCCTACGAGCAGTACTTC TRBJ2-7 TRBD2 TRBV2 -
CASSRGGQNYGYTF TGTGCCAGCAGTAGGGGGGGACAGAACTATGGCTACACCTTC TRBJ1-2 TRBD1 TRBV27 -
CASSYSAQGSTEAFF TGTGCCAGCAGTTACTCGGCACAGGGTTCCACTGAAGCTTTCTTT TRBJ1-1 - TRBV6-5 -
CASSPGTGGGQPQHF TGTGCCAGCTCACCCGGGACAGGGGGCGGTCAGCCCCAGCATTTT TRBJ1-5 TRBD1 TRBV18 -
CASSYRALSGIDGYTF TGTGCCAGCAGTTACAGAGCCTTGAGTGGGATTGATGGCTACACCTTC TRBJ1-2 - TRBV6-5 once
CASSLNNNSPLHF TGCGCCAGCAGCTTAAACAATAATTCACCCCTCCACTTT TRBJ1-6 - TRBV5-1 -
CASSYGQSPGNTIYF TGCGCCAGCAGCTACGGACAATCCCCTGGAAACACCATATATTTT TRBJ1-3 - TRBV5-1 -
CAWARPPTNEKLFF TGTGCCTGGGCTCGGCCCCCAACTAATGAAAAACTGTTTTTT TRBJ1-4 - TRBV30 -
CASSGSVRHNEKLFF TGTGCCAGCAGCGGGAGCGTCCGCCATAATGAAAAACTGTTTTTT TRBJ1-4 - TRBV7-9 -
CASSPQGSRGYTF TGTGCCAGCAGCCCACAGGGTAGTCGGGGCTACACCTTC TRBJ1-2 - TRBV7-9 -
CASSLGVGQGASQPQHF TGTGCCAGCAGCTTAGGCGTTGGGCAGGGGGCAAGTCAGCCCCAGCATTTT TRBJ1-5 TRBD1 TRBV7-2 few
CASSSDRGRNIQYF TGCGCCAGCAGCTCGGACAGGGGCAGGAACATTCAGTACTTC TRBJ2-4 TRBD1 TRBV5-1 -
CASSSDTQYF TGCGCCAGCTCCTCAGATACGCAGTATTTT TRBJ2-3 - TRBV5-1 -
CASSLNIGTATDTQYF TGCGCCAGCAGCTTGAATATCGGGACAGCGACAGATACGCAGTATTTT TRBJ2-3 TRBD1 TRBV5-1 -
CASSEGGGDSSGYTF TGTGCCAGCAGTGAAGGAGGGGGGGACAGCTCTGGCTACACCTTC TRBJ1-2 TRBD1 TRBV6-1 -
CASSGGRNQPQHF TGCGCCAGCAGTGGAGGTCGGAATCAGCCCCAGCATTTT TRBJ1-5 - TRBV10-1 once
CASSFHDRGWDGTQYF TGTGCCAGCAGCTTCCACGACAGGGGATGGGATGGGACCCAGTACTTC TRBJ2-5 TRBD1 TRBV13 once
CASKGGGPGEQFF TGTGCCAGCAAAGGGGGGGGGCCTGGTGAGCAGTTCTTC TRBJ2-1 - TRBV27 -
CASSLEGIDEQFF TGTGCCAGCAGCCTCGAGGGGATCGATGAGCAGTTCTTC TRBJ2-1 - TRBV9 -
CASSLMTGQLSGYTF TGTGCCAGCAGCTTGATGACAGGCCAGCTATCGGGCTACACCTTC TRBJ1-2 - TRBV5-4 -
CASSEDRGFNEQFF TGTGCCAGCAGCGAGGACAGGGGATTCAATGAGCAGTTCTTC TRBJ2-1 TRBD1 TRBV9 -
CAGGGQPQHF TGTGCCGGGGGAGGGCAGCCCCAGCATTTT TRBJ1-5 - TRBV19 -
CASSHAPRDYGYTF TGTGCCAGCAGCCACGCCCCAAGGGACTATGGCTACACCTTC TRBJ1-2 - TRBV6-5 -
CASSSSGGYFEQFF TGTGCCAGCAGCTCTTCAGGCGGGTATTTTGAGCAGTTCTTC TRBJ2-1 - TRBV7-6 -
CASSKGQPYGYTF TGCGCCAGCAGCAAGGGACAGCCCTATGGCTACACCTTC TRBJ1-2 TRBD1 TRBV5-1 -
CASSPGQGVKATEAFF TGCGCCAGCAGCCCGGGACAGGGTGTGAAGGCCACTGAAGCTTTCTTT TRBJ1-1 TRBD1 TRBV4-1 -
CSVSKDYTGELFF TGCAGCGTTTCTAAGGATTACACCGGGGAGCTGTTTTTT TRBJ2-2 - TRBV29-1 few
CASSPGSSSGNTIYF TGTGCCAGCTCACCAGGGTCCAGCTCTGGAAACACCATATATTTT TRBJ1-3 - TRBV18 -
CASSQASGPNEQFF TGTGCCAGCAGCCAAGCGTCAGGGCCCAATGAGCAGTTCTTC TRBJ2-1 - TRBV14 -
CSVSGDKFTQGYGYTF TGCAGCGTGAGTGGGGACAAGTTTACGCAGGGATATGGCTACACCTTC TRBJ1-2 - TRBV29-1 -
CATTVGQGVGYEQFF TGTGCCACCACCGTGGGACAGGGGGTTGGGTATGAGCAGTTCTTC TRBJ2-1 TRBD1 TRBV24-1 -
CASSLGTGYLIDTQYF TGCGCCAGCAGCTTGGGGACAGGGTATCTCATAGATACGCAGTATTTT TRBJ2-3 TRBD1 TRBV5-1 -
CASSSTGDRGYSGANVLTF TGCGCCAGCAGCTCTACAGGCGACCGAGGGTATTCTGGGGCCAACGTCCTGACTTTC TRBJ2-6 - TRBV5-1 -
CASSLGGTGPNTGELFF TGCGCCAGCAGCTTGGGAGGGACAGGGCCGAACACCGGGGAGCTGTTTTTT TRBJ2-2 TRBD1 TRBV5-1 -